This entry concerns a single TCR beta chain. This clone was counted once. It has no known antigen specificity. No much larger clone exists at a distance of one base, and base qualities are not known. TCRbeta CDR3 regions were amplified from genomic DNA using the immunoSEQ Assay, a bias-controlled multiplex PCR. Per the source publication's procedure: The number of nucleated cells in each sample was estimated from the amplification of reference gene primers within the assay. Sequence reads were collapsed and filtered to measure the absolute abundance of every unique TCRbeta CDR3 rearrangement. For each sample, productive Simpson clonality was calculated by taking the square root of Simpson's diversity index across productive rearrangements. TCRdb limited this immuneACCESS table to in-frame rearrangements with V and J called. A share of clones is missing; checked studies link under half to unresolved V genes, and the rest is unexplained. That table gives V, J and clone size, and the DNA gave D and trimming. The sample table contains 170,000 or so clones; only one count was recorded for around 83% of them. The ten largest clones add up to 1.5% to 1.9% of the sample.

At the junction V is shortened by 0 bases and J by 6 bases, with 14 bases in between. The CDR3 runs 16 amino acids, cysteine and phenylalanine included. Just CDR3 DNA is preserved here, 48 bases in frame from base 1. As encoded in the germline V gene, CDR1 is LGHNA while CDR2 is YSLEER. The sample comes from a study of blood T cell repertoires in COVID-19 (dated by TCRdb to 2020 to 2022). The study in broad terms: Samples from collaborators originated in the United States, Italy and Spain and spanned both the acute and convalescent phases of COVID-19. The material from the prospective study consisted of cDNA or gDNA derived from T cells, B-cell-depleted T cells, or PBMCs. The dataset comprised deeply sampled blood TCRbeta repertoires from subjects exposed to, actively infected with, or recovered from COVID-19. The repertoires were made available in a free public database intended to serve as a resource for research on the immune response to SARS-CoV-2. The samples were drawn from the first 160 participants of the ongoing ImmuneRACE study and from 1,254 subjects provided by 6 global collaborators. A de-identified subject ID, COVID-19 status, age in years and sex were almost always included in the sample metadata. Where available, HLA class I and class II types were obtained from metadata supplied by the sample provider rather than from assay-based typing. General conclusions and limits of the study: The quantity of clinical and demographic metadata differed by source and by participant and was supplied without curation.

The collaborating institutions used their own protocols to collect whole blood in K2EDTA tubes. For TCRbeta analysis, collaborators shipped samples in one of three forms: frozen whole blood, isolated PBMCs, or DNA extracted from either of those sample types. The sequenced material came from peripheral blood. The receptor was isolated from a human donor in a cohort sampled during active COVID-19. Recombination linked TRBV4-3 to TRBJ1-4; 5 matching bases give a weak D call of TRBD1. The bases are TGCGCCAGCAGCCAAGACCCGGCAGGGAAACATGAAAAACTGTTTTTT. It encodes CASSQDPAGKHEKLFF.